This entry features one T cell receptor (beta chain) sequence. Its matching antigen is unknown. The data belong to a study of Ad26.COV2.S vaccination and SARS-CoV-2 variants. Treatment: roughly 20 received Ad26.COV2.S at low or high dose, single or two shots; several received placebo; per-sample allocation not given. The investigators took samples on day 63 after the first vaccine or placebo injection. Whole-study findings and limits: Post-vaccination spike-specific CD8+ and CD4+ T cell responses reportedly had substantial breadth.

Sequencing was performed with immunoSEQ multiplex PCR; in TCRdb, only in-frame clones are kept and a portion is missing. The sample has more than 300,000 clones, 70% to 90% seen once. The sequences come from peripheral blood, collected in a trial of Ad26.COV2.S vaccine versus placebo. The origin of this receptor is a person between 18 and 65 years old who received the Ad26.COV2.S COVID-19 vaccine or a placebo.

This chain's CDR3 is CAWSFGQGNIQYF. In nucleotides, the CDR3 is TGTGCCTGGAGCTTTGGGCAGGGGAACATTCAGTACTTC. The genes are TRBV30 and TRBJ2-4; D possibly corresponds to TRBD1 (6 bases). This CDR3 is built from 13 residues. Germline V lookup: CDR1 GTSNPN, CDR2 SVGIG (reference sequence). Trimming removed 3 bases from V and 7 bases from J, with 13 bases in between.